This TCR beta chain was sequenced for a study of spatial heterogeneity in lung cancer. Each CDR3 protein is one row after TCRdb ran MiXCR on the 5' RACE reads. Counted here are about 20,000 distinct CDR3 sequences, approximately 6.2% occurring once; the ten biggest clones make up approximately 35%. Time point here: sample taken at primary tumor resection. The sequencing here drew on PBMCs, taken at surgery. The TCR was taken from a male donor with early-stage non-small cell lung cancer.

DNA for the CDR3: TGTGCCAGCAGTGAAGGGGGTTCTGGGGCCAACGTCCTGACTTTC. Encoded protein: CASSEGGSGANVLTF. The rearrangement links TRBV6-1 to TRBJ2-6, with no clear D. The V end was cut by 1 base, the J end by 1 base, with 5 bases between. Germline CDR1 reads MNHNS; CDR2 reads SASEGT. The CDR3 runs to 15 residues.